The 4 T cell receptor beta chains listed next were all sequenced from one sample in a study of blood T cells in healthy people across ages. Alongside a J-beta primer mix, a sample-barcoded 5' primer served in a second PCR lasting about 7 to 12 cycles. TCRdb reprocessed the 5' RACE reads with MiXCR, giving one entry per CDR3 protein. The sample includes about 640,000 distinct CDR3 sequences, about 54% of them seen just once. Sequencing input: blood. These receptors were taken from a man aged 60 to 69 in good health.

The rearrangement uses TRBV7-2 and TRBJ2-7; D is perhaps TRBD1 (6 bases). This CDR3 has 15 amino acids. Germline values: CDR1 SGHTA, CDR2 FQGNSA. Deletions cut 4 bases from V and 2 bases from J, with 15 bases between. The CDR3 DNA follows: TGTGCCAGCAGCTCCGCTAGACAGGTGGCCTACGAGCAGTACTTC. It translates to CASSSARQVAYEQYF.

J is TRBJ2-4 and V is TRBV7-9, with D hard to call. The CDR3 consists of 15 residues. The V end was cut by 0 bases, the J end by 7 bases, with 13 bases between. CDR1 and CDR2 from the germline V gene are SEHNR and FQNEAQ (reference sequence). The CDR3 DNA follows: TGTGCCAGCAGCTTAGCTCCCGACGGGTACAACATTCAGTACTTC. It codes for CASSLAPDGYNIQYF. The full variable domain, completed using reference TRBV7-9 and TRBJ2-4, is DTGVSQNPRHKITKRGQNVTFRCDPISEHNRLYWYRQTLGQGPEFLTYFQNEAQLEKSRLLSDRFSAERPKGSFSTLEIQRTEQGDSAMYLCASSLAPDGYNIQYFGAGTRLSVL.

Here the CDR3 reads CATKRGASTDTQYF. The CDR3 DNA sequence: TGTGCCACAAAGCGGGGAGCGAGCACAGATACGCAGTATTTT. The chain carries TRBV12-3 or TRBV12-4 and TRBJ2-3; 7 positions match TRBD2. CDR3 length: 14 amino acids. V shed 10 bases, J shed 0 bases, and the junction held 7 bases outside the gene matches.

This clonotype was picked up a small number of times. One junction end disagrees with the germline gene, perhaps due to a read error. The chain couples TRBV6-2 or TRBV6-3 to TRBJ2-3; 9 bases align to TRBD2. This CDR3 is built from 14 residues. The germline CDR1 and CDR2 sequences are MNHEY and SVGEGT. The CDR3: CASRTGTSRDTQYF. CDR3 sequence (DNA): TGTGCCAGCAGAACCGGGACTAGCAGAGATACGCAGTATTTT.